The 10 T cell receptor beta chains in this list originate from one sample, sequenced in a study of OX40 agonist ivuxolimab in advanced cancers. Generated by immunoSEQ multiplex PCR, the TCRdb table keeps only in-frame clones and is missing some. The sample contains 70,000 to 90,000 clones, about 85% of which appear only once. The input for sequencing was CD4+ or CD8+ T cells sorted from blood, taken in a trial of the OX40 agonist ivuxolimab. The receptors here all came from an adult with an advanced solid tumor such as melanoma, head and neck, liver or kidney cancer.

This rearrangement joins TRBV19 to TRBJ1-5; the match to TRBD1 covers 7 bases. Trimming took 5 bases from V and 0 from J; bases not matched to a gene: 4. The CDR3 has 15 residues. Germline assignment: CDR1 LNHDA and CDR2 SQIVND (reference sequence). CDR3 protein: CASSRQGYSNQPQHF. The CDR3 DNA reads TGTGCCAGTAGTCGACAGGGATATAGCAATCAGCCCCAGCATTTT.

This clone was picked up many times. The V and J genes are TRBV7-8 and TRBJ1-2, with unresolved D. This CDR3 contains 12 residues. V was pared by 5 bases and J by 8 bases, with 12 bases between. Germline values: CDR1 SGHVS, CDR2 FQNEAQ. The CDR3: CASSENGGGYTF. The CDR3 nucleotides read TGTGCCAGCAGCGAAAACGGCGGGGGCTACACCTTC.

The CDR3 coding sequence is TGTGCCAGCAGTGCAACGGGGGGGTCTGGAAACACCATATATTTT. Translating gives CASSATGGSGNTIYF. The chain couples TRBV2 to TRBJ1-3; D might be TRBD1 (5 bases). V was trimmed by 4 bases and J by 1 base, leaving 11 bases between them. Germline CDR1 and CDR2: SNHLY and FYNNEI. This CDR3 spans 15 amino acids. Full variable domain (outside the CDR3, taken from reference TRBV2 and TRBJ1-3): EPEVTQTPSHQVTQMGQEVILRCVPISNHLYFYWYRQILGQKVEFLVSFYNNEISEKSEIFDDQFSVERPDGSNFTLKIRSTKLEDSAMYFCASSATGGSGNTIYFGEGSWLTVV.

This chain joins TRBV9 and TRBJ1-2; D is undetermined. The CDR3 length is 13 residues. Germline V gene lookup returns CDR1 SGDLS and CDR2 YYNGEE. V was shortened by 4 bases and J by 0 bases, with 7 bases between the two germline ends. CDR3 amino acids: CASSPSANYGYTF. In DNA, the CDR3 is TGTGCCAGCAGCCCGTCTGCTAACTATGGCTACACCTTC.

About this clone itself: This sample includes further DNA sequences coding for the same CDR3. The CDR3 region is CASSYDGELFF. The CDR3 DNA reads as TGTGCCAGCAGTTACGACGGGGAGCTGTTTTTT. This chain connects TRBV9 to TRBJ2-2; D remains unclear. The CDR3 spans 11 residues. CDR1 is SGDLS and CDR2 is YYNGEE in the germline V gene. The V end lost 5 bases, the J end lost 7 bases, and 6 bases lay between the germline ends.

This chain connects TRBV7-6 to TRBJ1-2, with a tentative D call TRBD1 (6 bases). The V end was cut by 5 bases, the J end by 0 bases, with 10 bases between. The germline CDR1 and CDR2 sequences are SGHVS and FNYEAQ. The length of the CDR3 is 14 residues. This CDR3 is CASSLRTANYGYTF. As DNA, the CDR3 is TGTGCCAGCAGCCTAAGGACAGCTAACTATGGCTACACCTTC.

This clone has only a few counts. V and J are TRBV19 and TRBJ1-1; a possible D gene is TRBD1 (5 bases). Germline CDR1 and CDR2: LNHDA and SQIVND (reference sequence). The CDR3 contains 14 residues. V was shortened by 3 bases and J by 2 bases, with 10 bases between the two germline ends. The DNA for the CDR3 is TGTGCCAGTAGTATCCAAGGGGCTAACACTGAAGCTTTCTTT. Residues: CASSIQGANTEAFF.

The V and J genes are TRBV7-2 and TRBJ1-5; D uncertain. The germline gives CDR1 SGHTA, CDR2 FQGNSA. The germline V and J ends were trimmed by 6 bases and 2 bases, with 11 bases remaining between them. CDR3 length: 14 residues. The CDR3 bases are TGTGCCAGCAGTTTCATGAGTGGCAATCAGCCCCAGCATTTT. It codes for CASSFMSGNQPQHF. The whole variable domain, filled in from reference TRBV7-2 and TRBJ1-5, reads GAGVSQSPSNKVTEKGKDVELRCDPISGHTALYWYRQSLGQGLEFLIYFQGNSAPDKSGLPSDRFSAERTGGSVSTLTIQRTQQEDSAVYLCASSFMSGNQPQHFGDGTRLSIL.

The chain is built from TRBV6-1 and TRBJ1-1; 7 nucleotides align to TRBD1. J lost 0 bases, V lost 6 bases, and 4 bases had no gene match. The CDR3 contains 14 residues. CDR1 is MNHNS, CDR2 SASEGT, per germline. This CDR3 is CASRPGQMNTEAFF. CDR3 DNA: TGTGCCAGCAGGCCGGGACAGATGAACACTGAAGCTTTCTTT.

In nucleotides, the CDR3 is TGCGCCAGCAGCCAGCCCCGGCGGCAGGGGGCCCAAGAGACCCAGTACTTC. Its protein product is CASSQPRRQGAQETQYF. The chain employs TRBV4-1 and TRBJ2-5; 8 positions match TRBD1. The CDR3 has 17 residues. From germline, CDR1 is MGHRA and CDR2 YSYEKL. The V segment lost 3 bases and the J segment 1 base; nucleotides outside the gene matches: 10.